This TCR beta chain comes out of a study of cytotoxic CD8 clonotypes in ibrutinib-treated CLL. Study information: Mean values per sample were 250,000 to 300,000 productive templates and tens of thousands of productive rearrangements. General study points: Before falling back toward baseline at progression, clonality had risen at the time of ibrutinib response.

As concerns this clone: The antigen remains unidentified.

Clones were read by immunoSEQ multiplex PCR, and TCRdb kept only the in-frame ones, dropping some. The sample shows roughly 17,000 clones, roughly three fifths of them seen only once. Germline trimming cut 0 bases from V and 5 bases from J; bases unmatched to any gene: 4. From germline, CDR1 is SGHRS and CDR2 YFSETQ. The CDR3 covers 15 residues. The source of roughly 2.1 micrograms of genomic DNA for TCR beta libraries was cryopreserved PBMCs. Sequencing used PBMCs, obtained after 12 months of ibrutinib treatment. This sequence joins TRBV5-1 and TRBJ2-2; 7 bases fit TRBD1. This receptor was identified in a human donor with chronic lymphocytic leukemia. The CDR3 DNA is TGCGCCAGCAGCTTGGGGGCAGGGGGAACCGGGGAGCTGTTTTTT. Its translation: CASSLGAGGTGELFF.